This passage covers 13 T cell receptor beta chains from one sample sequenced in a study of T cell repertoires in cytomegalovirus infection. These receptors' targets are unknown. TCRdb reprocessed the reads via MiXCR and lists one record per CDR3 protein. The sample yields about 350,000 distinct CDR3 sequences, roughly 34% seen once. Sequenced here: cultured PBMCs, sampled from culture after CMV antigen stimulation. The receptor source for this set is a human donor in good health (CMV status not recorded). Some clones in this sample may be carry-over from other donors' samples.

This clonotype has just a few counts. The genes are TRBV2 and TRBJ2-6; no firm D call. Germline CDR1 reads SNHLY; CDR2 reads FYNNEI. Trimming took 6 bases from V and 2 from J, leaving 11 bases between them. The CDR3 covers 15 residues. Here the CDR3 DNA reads TGTGCCAGCAGGGTTCCGATACCTGGGGCCAACGTCCTGACTTTC. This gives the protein CASRVPIPGANVLTF.

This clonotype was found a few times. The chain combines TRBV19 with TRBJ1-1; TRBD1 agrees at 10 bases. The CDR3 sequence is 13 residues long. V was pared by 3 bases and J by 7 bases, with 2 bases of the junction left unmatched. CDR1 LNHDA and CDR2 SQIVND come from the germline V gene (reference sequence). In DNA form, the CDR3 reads TGTGCCAGTAGTATCGGACAGGGGGTTGAAGCTTTCTTT. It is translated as CASSIGQGVEAFF. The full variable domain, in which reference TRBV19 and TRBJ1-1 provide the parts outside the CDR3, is DGGITQSPKYLFRKEGQNVTLSCEQNLNHDAMYWYRQDPGQGLRLIYYSQIVNDFQKGDIAEGYSVSREKKESFPLTVTSAQKNPTAFYLCASSIGQGVEAFFGQGTRLTVV.

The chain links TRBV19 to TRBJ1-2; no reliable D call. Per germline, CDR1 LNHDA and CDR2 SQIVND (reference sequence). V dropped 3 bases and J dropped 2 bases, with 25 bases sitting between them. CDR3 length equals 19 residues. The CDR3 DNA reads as TGTGCCAGTAGTATGAGAATCGGGCCAGCCACCGCGGCCAACTATGGCTACACCTTC. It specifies CASSMRIGPATAANYGYTF. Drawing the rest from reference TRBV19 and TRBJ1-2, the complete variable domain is DGGITQSPKYLFRKEGQNVTLSCEQNLNHDAMYWYRQDPGQGLRLIYYSQIVNDFQKGDIAEGYSVSREKKESFPLTVTSAQKNPTAFYLCASSMRIGPATAANYGYTFGSGTRLTVV.

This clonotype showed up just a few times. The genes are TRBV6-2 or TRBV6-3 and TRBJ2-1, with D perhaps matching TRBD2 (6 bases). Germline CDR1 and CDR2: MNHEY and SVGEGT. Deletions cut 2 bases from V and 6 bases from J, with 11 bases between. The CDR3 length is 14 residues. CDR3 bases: TGTGCCAGCAGTTACGGGGGGAGGCTCAATGAGCAGTTCTTC. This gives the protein CASSYGGRLNEQFF.

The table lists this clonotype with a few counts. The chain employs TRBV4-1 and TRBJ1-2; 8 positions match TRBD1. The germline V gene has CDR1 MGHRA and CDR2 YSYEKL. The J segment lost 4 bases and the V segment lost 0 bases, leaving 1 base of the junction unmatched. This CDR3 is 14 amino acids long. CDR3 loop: CASSQDDRGYGYTF. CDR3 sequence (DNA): TGCGCCAGCAGCCAAGATGACAGGGGCTATGGCTACACCTTC.

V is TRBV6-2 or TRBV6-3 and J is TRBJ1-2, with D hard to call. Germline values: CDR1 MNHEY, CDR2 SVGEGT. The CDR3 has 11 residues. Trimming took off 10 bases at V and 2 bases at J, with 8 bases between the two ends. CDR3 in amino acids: CATRENYGYTF. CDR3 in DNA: TGTGCCACCAGAGAGAACTATGGCTACACCTTC.

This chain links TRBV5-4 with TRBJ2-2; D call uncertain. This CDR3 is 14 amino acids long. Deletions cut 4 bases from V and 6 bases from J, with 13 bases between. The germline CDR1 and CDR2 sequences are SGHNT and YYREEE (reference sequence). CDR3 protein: CASSTYSGAGELFF. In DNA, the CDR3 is TGTGCCAGCAGCACCTATTCGGGTGCCGGGGAGCTGTTTTTT.

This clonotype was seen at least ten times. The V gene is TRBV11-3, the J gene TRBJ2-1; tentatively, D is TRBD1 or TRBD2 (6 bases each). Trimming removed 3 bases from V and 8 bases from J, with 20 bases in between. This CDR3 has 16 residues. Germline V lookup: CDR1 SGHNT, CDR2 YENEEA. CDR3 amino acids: CASSFLKGGFRDEQFF. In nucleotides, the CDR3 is TGTGCCAGCAGCTTCCTGAAGGGGGGATTCAGGGATGAGCAGTTCTTC. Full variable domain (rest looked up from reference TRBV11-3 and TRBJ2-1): EAGVVQSPRYKIIEKKQPVAFWCNPISGHNTLYWYLQNLGQGPELLIRYENEEAVDDSQLPKDRFSAERLKGVDSTLKIQPAELGDSAVYLCASSFLKGGFRDEQFFGPGTRLTVL.

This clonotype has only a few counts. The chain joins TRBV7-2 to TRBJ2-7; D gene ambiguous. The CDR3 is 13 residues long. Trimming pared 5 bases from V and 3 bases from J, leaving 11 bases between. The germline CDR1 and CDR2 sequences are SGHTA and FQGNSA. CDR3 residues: CASSPVRVYEQYF. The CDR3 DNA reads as TGTGCCAGCAGCCCAGTGAGAGTCTACGAGCAGTACTTC.

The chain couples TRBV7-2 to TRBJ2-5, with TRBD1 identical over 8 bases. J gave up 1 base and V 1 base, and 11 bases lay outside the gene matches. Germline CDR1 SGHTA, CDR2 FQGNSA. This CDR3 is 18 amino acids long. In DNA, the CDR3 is TGTGCCAGCAGCTTAGTCTGTGTGCAGGGGGCTTGCCAAGAGACCCAGTACTTC. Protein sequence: CASSLVCVQGACQETQYF.

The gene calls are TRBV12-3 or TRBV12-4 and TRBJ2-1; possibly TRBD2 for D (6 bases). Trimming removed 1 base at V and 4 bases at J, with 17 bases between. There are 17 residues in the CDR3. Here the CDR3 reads CASSLGTNAGLYNEQFF. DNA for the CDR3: TGTGCCAGCAGTTTAGGGACAAATGCGGGACTTTACAATGAGCAGTTCTTC.

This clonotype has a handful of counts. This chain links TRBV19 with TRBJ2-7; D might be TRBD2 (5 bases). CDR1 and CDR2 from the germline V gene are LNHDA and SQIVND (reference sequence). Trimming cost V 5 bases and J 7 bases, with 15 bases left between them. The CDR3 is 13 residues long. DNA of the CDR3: TGTGCCAGTAGTCCCGAGGGCAAGTATGAGCAGTACTTC. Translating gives CASSPEGKYEQYF. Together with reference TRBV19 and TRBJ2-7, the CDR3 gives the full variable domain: DGGITQSPKYLFRKEGQNVTLSCEQNLNHDAMYWYRQDPGQGLRLIYYSQIVNDFQKGDIAEGYSVSREKKESFPLTVTSAQKNPTAFYLCASSPEGKYEQYFGPGTRLTVT.

The CDR3 is CASSLAAADGYTF. CDR3 nucleotides: TGTGCCAGCAGCTTAGCAGCGGCGGATGGCTACACCTTC. The V call is TRBV7-2, the J call TRBJ1-2; D ambiguous. The V end lost 0 bases, the J end lost 6 bases, and 8 bases lay between the germline ends. Germline V gene sequence: CDR1 SGHTA, CDR2 FQGNSA. The CDR3 runs 13 residues.